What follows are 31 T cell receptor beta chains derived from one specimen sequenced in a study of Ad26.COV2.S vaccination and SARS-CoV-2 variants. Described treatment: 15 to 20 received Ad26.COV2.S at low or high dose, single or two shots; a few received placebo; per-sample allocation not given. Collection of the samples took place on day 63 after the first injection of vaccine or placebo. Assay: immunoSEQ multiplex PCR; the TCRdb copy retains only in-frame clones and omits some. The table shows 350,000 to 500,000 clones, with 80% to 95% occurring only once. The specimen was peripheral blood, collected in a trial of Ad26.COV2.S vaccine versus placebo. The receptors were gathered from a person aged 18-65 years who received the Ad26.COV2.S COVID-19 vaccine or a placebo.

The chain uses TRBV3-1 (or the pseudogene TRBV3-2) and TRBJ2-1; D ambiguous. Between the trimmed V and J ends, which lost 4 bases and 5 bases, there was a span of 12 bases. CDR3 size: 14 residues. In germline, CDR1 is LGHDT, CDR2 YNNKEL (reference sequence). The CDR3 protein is CASSPFVRNNEQFF. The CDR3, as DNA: TGTGCCAGCAGCCCATTCGTACGGAACAATGAGCAGTTCTTC.

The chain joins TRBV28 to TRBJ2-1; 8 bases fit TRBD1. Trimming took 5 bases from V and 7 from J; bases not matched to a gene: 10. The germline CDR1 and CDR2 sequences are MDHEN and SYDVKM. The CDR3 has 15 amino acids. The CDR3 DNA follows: TGTGCCAGCAGTAACCGCAGGGGGCGAATAAATGAGCAGTTCTTC. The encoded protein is CASSNRRGRINEQFF.

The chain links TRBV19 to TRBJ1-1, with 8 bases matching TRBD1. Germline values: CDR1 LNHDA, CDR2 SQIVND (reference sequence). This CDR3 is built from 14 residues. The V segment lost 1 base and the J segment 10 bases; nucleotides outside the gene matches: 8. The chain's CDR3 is CASSIGPSDRAAFF. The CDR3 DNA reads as TGTGCCAGTAGTATAGGACCTTCGGACAGGGCAGCTTTCTTT. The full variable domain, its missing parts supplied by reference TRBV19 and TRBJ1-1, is DGGITQSPKYLFRKEGQNVTLSCEQNLNHDAMYWYRQDPGQGLRLIYYSQIVNDFQKGDIAEGYSVSREKKESFPLTVTSAQKNPTAFYLCASSIGPSDRAAFFGQGTRLTVV.

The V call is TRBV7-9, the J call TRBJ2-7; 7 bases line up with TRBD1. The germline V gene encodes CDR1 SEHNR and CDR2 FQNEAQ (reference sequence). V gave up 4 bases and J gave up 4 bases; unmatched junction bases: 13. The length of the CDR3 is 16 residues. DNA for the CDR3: TGTGCCAGCAGCTCCGAGCTAGGGGGCTCGTTATACGAGCAGTACTTC. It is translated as CASSSELGGSLYEQYF.

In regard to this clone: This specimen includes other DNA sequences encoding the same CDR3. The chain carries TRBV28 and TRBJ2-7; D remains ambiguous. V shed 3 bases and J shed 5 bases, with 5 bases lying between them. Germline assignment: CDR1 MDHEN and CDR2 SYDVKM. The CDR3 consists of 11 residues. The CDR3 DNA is TGTGCCAGCAGTTTGTTGGACGAGCAGTACTTC. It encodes CASSLLDEQYF.

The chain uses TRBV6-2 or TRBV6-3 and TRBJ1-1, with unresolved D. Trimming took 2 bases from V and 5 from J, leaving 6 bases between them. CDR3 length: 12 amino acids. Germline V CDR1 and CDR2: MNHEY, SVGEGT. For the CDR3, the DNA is TGTGCCAGCAGTTACGGGCAGACTGAAGCTTTCTTT. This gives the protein CASSYGQTEAFF.

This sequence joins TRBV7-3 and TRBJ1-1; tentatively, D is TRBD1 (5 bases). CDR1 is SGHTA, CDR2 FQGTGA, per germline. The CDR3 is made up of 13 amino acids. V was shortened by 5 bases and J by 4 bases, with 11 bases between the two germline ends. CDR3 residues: CASSQGGGTEAFF. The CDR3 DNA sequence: TGTGCCAGCAGCCAGGGCGGGGGCACTGAAGCTTTCTTT. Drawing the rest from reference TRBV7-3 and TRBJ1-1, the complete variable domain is GAGVSQTPSNKVTEKGKYVELRCDPISGHTALYWYRQSLGQGPEFLIYFQGTGAADDSGLPNDRFFAVRPEGSVSTLKIQRTERGDSAVYLCASSQGGGTEAFFGQGTRLTVV.

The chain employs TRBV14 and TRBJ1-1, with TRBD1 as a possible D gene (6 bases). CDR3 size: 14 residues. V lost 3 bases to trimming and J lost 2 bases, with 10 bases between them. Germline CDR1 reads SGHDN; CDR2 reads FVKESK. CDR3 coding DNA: TGTGCCAGCAGCCAGATCAGGGGTAACACTGAAGCTTTCTTT. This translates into CASSQIRGNTEAFF.

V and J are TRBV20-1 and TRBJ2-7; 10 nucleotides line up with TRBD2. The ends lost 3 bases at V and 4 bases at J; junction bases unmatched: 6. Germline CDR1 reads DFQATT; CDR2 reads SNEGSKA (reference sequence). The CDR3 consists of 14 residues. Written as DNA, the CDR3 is TGCAGTGCTAGTATCGGGACTAGCGCGTACGAGCAGTACTTC. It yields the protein CSASIGTSAYEQYF.

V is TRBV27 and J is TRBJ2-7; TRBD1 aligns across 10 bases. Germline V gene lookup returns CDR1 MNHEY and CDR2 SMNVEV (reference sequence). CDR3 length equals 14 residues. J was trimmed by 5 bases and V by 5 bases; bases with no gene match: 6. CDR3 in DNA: TGTGCCAGCAGTCCGGGACAGGGGTTCGACGAGCAGTACTTC. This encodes CASSPGQGFDEQYF.

CDR3 sequence: CASSLDSRYNEQFF. CDR3 nucleotides: TGTGCCAGCAGCTTGGACTCTAGGTACAATGAGCAGTTCTTC. The chain has TRBV11-2 and TRBJ2-1; TRBD2 is a possible D gene (5 bases). The CDR3 length is 14 residues. V was trimmed by 3 bases and J by 4 bases, leaving 10 bases between them. Germline V gene lookup returns CDR1 SGHAT and CDR2 FQNNGV.

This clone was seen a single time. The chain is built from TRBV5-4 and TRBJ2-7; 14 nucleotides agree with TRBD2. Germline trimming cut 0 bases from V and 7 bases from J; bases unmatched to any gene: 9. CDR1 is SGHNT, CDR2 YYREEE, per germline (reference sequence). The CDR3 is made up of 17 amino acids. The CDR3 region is CASSLGVTSGRVGEQYF. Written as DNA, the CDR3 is TGTGCCAGCAGCTTGGGGGTGACTAGCGGGAGGGTTGGAGAGCAGTACTTC.

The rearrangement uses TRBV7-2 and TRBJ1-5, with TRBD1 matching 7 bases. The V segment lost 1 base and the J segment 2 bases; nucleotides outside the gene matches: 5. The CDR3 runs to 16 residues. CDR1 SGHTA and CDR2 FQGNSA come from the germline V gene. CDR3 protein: CASSLVGGAGNQPQHF. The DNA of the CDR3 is TGTGCCAGCAGCTTAGTAGGGGGCGCGGGCAATCAGCCCCAGCATTTT.

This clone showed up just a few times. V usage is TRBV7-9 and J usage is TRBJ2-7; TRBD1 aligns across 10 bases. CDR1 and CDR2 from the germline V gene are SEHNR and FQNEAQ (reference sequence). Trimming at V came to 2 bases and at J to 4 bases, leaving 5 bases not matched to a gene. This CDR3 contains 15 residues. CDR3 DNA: TGTGCCAGCAGCTTATCGGGACAGGGGAGGTACGAGCAGTACTTC. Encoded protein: CASSLSGQGRYEQYF.

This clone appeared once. CDR3 nucleotides: TGTGCCAGCATCCTCCGTGGGGGGCTGGTGTACAATGAGCAGTTCTTC. Translating it yields CASILRGGLVYNEQFF. The V and J genes are TRBV28 and TRBJ2-1; the D gene could be TRBD1 or TRBD2 (6 bases each). The CDR3 consists of 16 residues. Germline CDR1 is MDHEN and CDR2 is SYDVKM. The V gene lost 7 bases and the J gene lost 4 bases, with 20 bases spanning the gap. Complete variable domain (other parts from reference TRBV28 and TRBJ2-1): DVKVTQSSRYLVKRTGEKVFLECVQDMDHENMFWYRQDPGLGLRLIYFSYDVKMKEKGDIPEGYSVSREKKERFSLILESASTNQTSMYLCASILRGGLVYNEQFFGPGTRLTVL.

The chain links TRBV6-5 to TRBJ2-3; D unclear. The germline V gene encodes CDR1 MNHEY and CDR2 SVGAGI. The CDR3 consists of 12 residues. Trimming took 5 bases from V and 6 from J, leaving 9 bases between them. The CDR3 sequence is CASSPPSDTQYF. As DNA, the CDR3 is TGTGCCAGCAGTCCCCCGTCCGATACGCAGTATTTT.

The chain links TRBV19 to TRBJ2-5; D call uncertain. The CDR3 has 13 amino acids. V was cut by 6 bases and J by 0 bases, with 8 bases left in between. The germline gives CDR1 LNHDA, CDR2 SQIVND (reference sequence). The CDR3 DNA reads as TGTGCCAGTAGCTCTGCGGACCAAGAGACCCAGTACTTC. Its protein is CASSSADQETQYF. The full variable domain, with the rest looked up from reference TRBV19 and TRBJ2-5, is DGGITQSPKYLFRKEGQNVTLSCEQNLNHDAMYWYRQDPGQGLRLIYYSQIVNDFQKGDIAEGYSVSREKKESFPLTVTSAQKNPTAFYLCASSSADQETQYFGPGTRLLVL.

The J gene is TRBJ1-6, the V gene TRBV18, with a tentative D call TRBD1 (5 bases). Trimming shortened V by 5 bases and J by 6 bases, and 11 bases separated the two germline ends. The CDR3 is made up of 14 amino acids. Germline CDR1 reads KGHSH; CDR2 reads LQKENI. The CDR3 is CASSARQINSPLHF. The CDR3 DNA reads TGTGCCAGCTCAGCCAGACAGATTAATTCACCCCTCCACTTT.

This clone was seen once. The DNA of the CDR3 is TGTGCCAGCAGTTACCCCGGGGGACCTTCCTACAATGAGCAGTTCTTC. It translates to CASSYPGGPSYNEQFF. The gene calls are TRBV6-5 and TRBJ2-1; D may be TRBD2 (6 bases). The CDR3 spans 16 residues. From germline, CDR1 is MNHEY and CDR2 SVGAGI. V gave up 2 bases and J gave up 1 base, with 12 bases separating them.

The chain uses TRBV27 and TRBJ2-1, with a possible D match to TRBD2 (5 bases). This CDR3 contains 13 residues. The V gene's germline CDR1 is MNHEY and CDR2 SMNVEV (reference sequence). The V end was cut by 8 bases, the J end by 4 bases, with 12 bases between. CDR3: CASGETYYNEQFF. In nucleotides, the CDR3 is TGTGCCAGCGGGGAGACATATTACAATGAGCAGTTCTTC.

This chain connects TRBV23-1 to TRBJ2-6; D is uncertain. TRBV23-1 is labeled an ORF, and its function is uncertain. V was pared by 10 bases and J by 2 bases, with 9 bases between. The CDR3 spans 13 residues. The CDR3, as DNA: TGCGCCATCCTGGGTCCTGGGGCCAACGTCCTGACTTTC. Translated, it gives CAILGPGANVLTF.

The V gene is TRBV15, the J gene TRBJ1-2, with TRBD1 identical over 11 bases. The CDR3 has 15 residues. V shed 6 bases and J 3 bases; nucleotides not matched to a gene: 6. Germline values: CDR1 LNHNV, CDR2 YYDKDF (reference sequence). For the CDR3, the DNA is TGTGCCACCAGGAGACCGGGACAGGGGGACTATGGCTACACCTTC. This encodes CATRRPGQGDYGYTF.

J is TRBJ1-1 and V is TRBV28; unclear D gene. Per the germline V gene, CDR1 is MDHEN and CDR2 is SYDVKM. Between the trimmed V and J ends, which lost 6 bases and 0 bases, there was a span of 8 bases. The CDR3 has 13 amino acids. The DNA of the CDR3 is TGTGCCAGCAGGCTATTTATGAACACTGAAGCTTTCTTT. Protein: CASRLFMNTEAFF.

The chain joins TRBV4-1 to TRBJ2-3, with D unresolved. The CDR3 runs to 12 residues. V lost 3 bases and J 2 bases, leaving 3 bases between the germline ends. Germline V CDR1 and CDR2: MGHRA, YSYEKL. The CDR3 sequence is CASSQDTDTQYF. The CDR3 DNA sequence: TGCGCCAGCAGCCAGGACACAGATACGCAGTATTTT.

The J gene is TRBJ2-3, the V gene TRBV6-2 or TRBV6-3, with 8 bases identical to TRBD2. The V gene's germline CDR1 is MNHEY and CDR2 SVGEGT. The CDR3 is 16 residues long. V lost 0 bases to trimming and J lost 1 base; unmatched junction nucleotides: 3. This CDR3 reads CASSYSWREGTDTQYF. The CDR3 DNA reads TGTGCCAGCAGTTACTCTTGGCGGGAGGGCACAGATACGCAGTATTTT.

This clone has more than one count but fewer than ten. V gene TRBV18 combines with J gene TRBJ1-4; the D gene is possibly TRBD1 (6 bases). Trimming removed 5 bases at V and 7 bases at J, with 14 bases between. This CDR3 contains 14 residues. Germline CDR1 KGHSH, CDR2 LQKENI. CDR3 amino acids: CASSAATGREKLFF. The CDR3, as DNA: TGTGCCAGCTCAGCCGCGACAGGTCGTGAAAAACTGTTTTTT.

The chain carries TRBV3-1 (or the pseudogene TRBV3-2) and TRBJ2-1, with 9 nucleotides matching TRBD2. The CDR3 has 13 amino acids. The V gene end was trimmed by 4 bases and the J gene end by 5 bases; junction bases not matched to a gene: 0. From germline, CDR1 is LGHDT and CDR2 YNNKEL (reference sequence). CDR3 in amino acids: CASSPSGDNEQFF. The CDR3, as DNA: TGTGCCAGCAGCCCTAGCGGGGACAATGAGCAGTTCTTC.

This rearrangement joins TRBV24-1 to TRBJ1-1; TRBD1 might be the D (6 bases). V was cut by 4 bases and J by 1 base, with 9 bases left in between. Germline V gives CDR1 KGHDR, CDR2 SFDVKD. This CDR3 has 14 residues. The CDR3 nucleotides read TGTGCCACCAGTGAGGGGACAAGGAACACTGAAGCTTTCTTT. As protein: CATSEGTRNTEAFF.

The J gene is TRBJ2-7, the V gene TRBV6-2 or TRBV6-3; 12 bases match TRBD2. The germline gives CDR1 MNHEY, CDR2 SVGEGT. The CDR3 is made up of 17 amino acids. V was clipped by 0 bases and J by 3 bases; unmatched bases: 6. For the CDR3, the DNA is TGTGCCAGCAGTTACTCGAAAGGACTAGCGGGAATCTACGAGCAGTACTTC. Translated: CASSYSKGLAGIYEQYF.

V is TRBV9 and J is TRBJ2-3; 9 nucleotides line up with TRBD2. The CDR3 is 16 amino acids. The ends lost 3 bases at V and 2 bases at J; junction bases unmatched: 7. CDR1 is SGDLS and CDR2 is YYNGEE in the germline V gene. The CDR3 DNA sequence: TGTGCCAGCAGCGGAGGGACTAGCAGAAACACAGATACGCAGTATTTT. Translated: CASSGGTSRNTDTQYF.

DNA of the CDR3: TGTGCCAGCAGCTTGCGTGACAGGGGTAGCTACACCTTC. It specifies CASSLRDRGSYTF. The gene calls are TRBV5-4 and TRBJ1-2; TRBD1 agrees at 8 bases. CDR1 is SGHNT and CDR2 is YYREEE in the germline V gene (reference sequence). This CDR3 is 13 amino acids long. The trim removed 1 base at V and 9 bases at J, leaving 5 bases unmatched. The full variable domain, its missing parts supplied by reference TRBV5-4 and TRBJ1-2, is ETGVTQSPTHLIKTRGQQVTLRCSSQSGHNTVSWYQQALGQGPQFIFQYYREEENGRGNFPPRFSGLQFPNYSSELNVNALELDDSALYLCASSLRDRGSYTFGSGTRLTVV.